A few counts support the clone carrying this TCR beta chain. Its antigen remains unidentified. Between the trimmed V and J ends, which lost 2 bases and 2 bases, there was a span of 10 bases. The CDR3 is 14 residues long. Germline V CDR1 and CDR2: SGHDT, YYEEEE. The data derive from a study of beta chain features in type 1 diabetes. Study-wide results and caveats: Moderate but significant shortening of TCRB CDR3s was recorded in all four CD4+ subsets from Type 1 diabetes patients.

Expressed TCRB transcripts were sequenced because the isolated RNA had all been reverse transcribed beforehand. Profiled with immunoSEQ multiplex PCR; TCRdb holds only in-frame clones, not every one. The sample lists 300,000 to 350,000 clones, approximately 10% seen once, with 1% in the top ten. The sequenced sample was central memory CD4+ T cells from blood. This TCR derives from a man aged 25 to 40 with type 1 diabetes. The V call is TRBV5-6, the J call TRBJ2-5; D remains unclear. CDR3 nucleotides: TGTGCCAGCAGCTTCTTAGACGGACAAGAGACCCAGTACTTC. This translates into CASSFLDGQETQYF. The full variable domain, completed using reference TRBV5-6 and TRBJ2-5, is DAGVTQSPTHLIKTRGQQVTLRCSPKSGHDTVSWYQQALGQGPQFIFQYYEEEERQRGNFPDRFSGHQFPNYSSELNVNALLLGDSALYLCASSFLDGQETQYFGPGTRLLVL.